The source of this T cell receptor beta chain is a study of CD8+ T cells in alopecia areata. About the research overall: Each day, treated patients took oral tofacitinib twice, at 5 to 10 mg per dose. Tofacitinib exposure lasted 6 to 18 months, followed by 6 months off drug.

Points on this clone: Antigen unknown.

After isolation, RNA underwent reverse transcription to generate cDNA as the sequencing template. Some clones are missing from TCRdb's copy, which holds only in-frame ones; the method was immunoSEQ multiplex PCR. The sample lists around 200,000 clones; under 60% were seen once. This CDR3 contains 12 residues. Trimming removed 1 base at V and 15 bases at J, with 13 bases between. The germline V gene encodes CDR1 LGHNT and CDR2 FRNRAP. Findings and limits, study-wide: Normal skin contains resident alphabeta T cells, and these are also sequenced in scalp samples. In blood and scalp, many expanded lesional clones persisted during tofacitinib.

Indicated treatment: oral pan-JAK inhibitor, 5-10 mg twice daily. The sample here was CD8+ T cells sorted from blood, taken at week 24, from a patient treated with tofacitinib. The receptor's source is a human donor with alopecia areata. This chain uses TRBV12-5 with TRBJ2-4, with TRBD1 as a possible D gene (6 bases). The CDR3 DNA follows: TGTGCTAGTGGTTTGGGGGGGCTAGGGCTGTACTTC. Translated, it gives CASGLGGLGLYF.